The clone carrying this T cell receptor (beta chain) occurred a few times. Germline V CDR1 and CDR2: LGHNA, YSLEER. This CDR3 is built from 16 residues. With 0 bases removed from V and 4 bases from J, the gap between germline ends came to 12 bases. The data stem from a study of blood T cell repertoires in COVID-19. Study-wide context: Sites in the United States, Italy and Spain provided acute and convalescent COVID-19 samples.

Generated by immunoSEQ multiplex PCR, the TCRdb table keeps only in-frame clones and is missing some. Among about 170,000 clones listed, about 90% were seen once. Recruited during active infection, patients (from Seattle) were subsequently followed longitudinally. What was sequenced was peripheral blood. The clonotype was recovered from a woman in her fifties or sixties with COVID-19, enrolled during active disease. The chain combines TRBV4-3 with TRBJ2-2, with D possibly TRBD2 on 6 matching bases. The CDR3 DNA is TGCGCCAGCAGCCAAGACCCCGGGAGCGGCACCGGGGAGCTGTTTTTT. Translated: CASSQDPGSGTGELFF.